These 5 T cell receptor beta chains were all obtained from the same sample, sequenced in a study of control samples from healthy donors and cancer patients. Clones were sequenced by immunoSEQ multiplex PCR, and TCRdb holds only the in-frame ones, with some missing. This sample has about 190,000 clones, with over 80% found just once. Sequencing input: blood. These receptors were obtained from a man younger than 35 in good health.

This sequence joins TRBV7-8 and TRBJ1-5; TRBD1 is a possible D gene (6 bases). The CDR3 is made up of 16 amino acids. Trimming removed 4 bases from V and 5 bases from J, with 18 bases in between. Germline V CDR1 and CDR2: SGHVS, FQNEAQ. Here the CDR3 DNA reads TGTGCCAGCAGCTCCGACGGGGCGGGGGCGGATCAGCCCCAGCATTTT. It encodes CASSSDGAGADQPQHF.

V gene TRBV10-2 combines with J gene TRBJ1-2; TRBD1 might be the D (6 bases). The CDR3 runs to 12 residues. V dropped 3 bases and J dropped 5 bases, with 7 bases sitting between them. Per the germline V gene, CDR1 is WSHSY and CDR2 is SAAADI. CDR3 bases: TGCGCCAGCAGTGATACAGGGTATGGCTACACCTTC. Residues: CASSDTGYGYTF.

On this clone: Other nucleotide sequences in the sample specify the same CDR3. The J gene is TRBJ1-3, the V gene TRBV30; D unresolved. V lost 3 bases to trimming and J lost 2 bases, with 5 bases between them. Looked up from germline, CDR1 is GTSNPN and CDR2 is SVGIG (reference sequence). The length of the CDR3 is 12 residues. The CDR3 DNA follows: TGTGCCTGGAGCGGTACTGGAAACACCATATATTTT. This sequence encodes CAWSGTGNTIYF.

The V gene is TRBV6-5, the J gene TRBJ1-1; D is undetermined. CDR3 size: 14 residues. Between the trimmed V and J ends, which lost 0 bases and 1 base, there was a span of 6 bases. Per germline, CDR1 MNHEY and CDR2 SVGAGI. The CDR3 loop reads CASSYSWENTEAFF. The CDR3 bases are TGTGCCAGCAGTTACTCGTGGGAGAACACTGAAGCTTTCTTT.

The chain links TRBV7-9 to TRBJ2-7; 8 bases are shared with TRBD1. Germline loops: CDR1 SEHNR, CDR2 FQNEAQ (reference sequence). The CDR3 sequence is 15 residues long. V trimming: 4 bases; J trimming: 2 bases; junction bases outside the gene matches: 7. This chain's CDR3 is CASSSSTGVPYEQYF. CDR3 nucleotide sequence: TGTGCCAGCAGCTCCTCGACAGGGGTTCCCTACGAGCAGTACTTC. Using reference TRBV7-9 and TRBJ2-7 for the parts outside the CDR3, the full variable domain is DTGVSQNPRHKITKRGQNVTFRCDPISEHNRLYWYRQTLGQGPEFLTYFQNEAQLEKSRLLSDRFSAERPKGSFSTLEIQRTEQGDSAMYLCASSSSTGVPYEQYFGPGTRLTVT.